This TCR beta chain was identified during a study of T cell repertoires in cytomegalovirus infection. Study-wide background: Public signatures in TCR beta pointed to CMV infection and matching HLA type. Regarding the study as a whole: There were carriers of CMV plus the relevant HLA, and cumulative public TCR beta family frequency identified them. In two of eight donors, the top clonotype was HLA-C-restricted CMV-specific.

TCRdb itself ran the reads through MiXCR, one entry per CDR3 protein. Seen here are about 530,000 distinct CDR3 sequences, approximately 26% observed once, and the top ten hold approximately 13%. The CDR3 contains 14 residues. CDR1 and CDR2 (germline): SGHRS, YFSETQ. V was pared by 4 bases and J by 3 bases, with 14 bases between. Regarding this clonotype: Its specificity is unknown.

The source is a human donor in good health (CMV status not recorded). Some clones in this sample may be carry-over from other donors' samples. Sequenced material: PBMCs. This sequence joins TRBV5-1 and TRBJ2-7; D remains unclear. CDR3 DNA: TGCGCCAGCAGCCCGGCCGCTAACAGCTACGAGCAGTACTTC. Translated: CASSPAANSYEQYF.